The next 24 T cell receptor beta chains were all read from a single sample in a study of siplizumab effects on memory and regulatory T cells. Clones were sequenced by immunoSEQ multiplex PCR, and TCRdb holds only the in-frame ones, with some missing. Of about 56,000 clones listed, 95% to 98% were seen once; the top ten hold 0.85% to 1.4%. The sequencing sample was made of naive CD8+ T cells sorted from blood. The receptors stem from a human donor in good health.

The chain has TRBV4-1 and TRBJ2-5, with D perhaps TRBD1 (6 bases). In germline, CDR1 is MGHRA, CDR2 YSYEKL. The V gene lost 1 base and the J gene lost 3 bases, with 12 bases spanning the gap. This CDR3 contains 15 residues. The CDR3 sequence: CASSQGSTGKETQYF. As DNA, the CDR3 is TGCGCCAGCAGCCAAGGGTCCACAGGGAAAGAGACCCAGTACTTC.

CDR3 loop: CASSSQPTVNTGELFF. The DNA of the CDR3 is TGTGCCAGCAGTTCGCAGCCCACCGTGAACACCGGGGAGCTGTTTTTT. The chain is built from TRBV27 and TRBJ2-2; D unclear. Germline V gene data show CDR1 as MNHEY and CDR2 as SMNVEV (reference sequence). The CDR3 consists of 16 residues. The V and J ends lost 4 bases and 1 base respectively, with 13 bases between them.

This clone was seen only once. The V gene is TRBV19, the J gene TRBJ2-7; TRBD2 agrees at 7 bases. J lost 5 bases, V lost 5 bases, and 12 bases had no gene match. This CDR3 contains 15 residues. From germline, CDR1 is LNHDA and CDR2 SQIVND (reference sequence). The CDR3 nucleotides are TGTGCCAGTAGTCCGGCGGGAGAAGTAGGCCACGAGCAGTACTTC. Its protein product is CASSPAGEVGHEQYF.

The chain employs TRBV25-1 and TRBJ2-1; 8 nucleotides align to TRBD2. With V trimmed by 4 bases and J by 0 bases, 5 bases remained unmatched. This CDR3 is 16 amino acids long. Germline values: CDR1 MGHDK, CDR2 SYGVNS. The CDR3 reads CASSASSGSSYNEQFF. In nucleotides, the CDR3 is TGTGCCAGCAGTGCCTCCAGCGGGAGCTCCTACAATGAGCAGTTCTTC. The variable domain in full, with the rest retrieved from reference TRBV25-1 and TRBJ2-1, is EADIYQTPRYLVIGTGKKITLECSQTMGHDKMYWYQQDPGMELHLIHYSYGVNSTEKGDLSSESTVSRIRTEHFPLTLESARPSHTSQYLCASSASSGSSYNEQFFGPGTRLTVL.

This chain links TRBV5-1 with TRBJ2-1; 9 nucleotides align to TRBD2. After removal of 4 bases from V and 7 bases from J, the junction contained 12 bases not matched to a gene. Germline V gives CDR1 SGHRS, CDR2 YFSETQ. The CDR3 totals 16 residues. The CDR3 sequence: CASSVSLAGVGNEQFF. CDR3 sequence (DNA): TGCGCCAGCAGCGTGTCCTTAGCGGGAGTGGGGAATGAGCAGTTCTTC.

For the CDR3, the DNA is TGTGCCAGCAGTTTAATGTTCGGGAGCTACGAGCAGTACTTC. This sequence encodes CASSLMFGSYEQYF. V and J are TRBV27 and TRBJ2-7; possibly TRBD2 for D (6 bases). The CDR3 has 14 amino acids. Germline loops: CDR1 MNHEY, CDR2 SMNVEV (reference sequence). Trimming stripped 2 bases from V and 3 bases from J, with 11 bases between.

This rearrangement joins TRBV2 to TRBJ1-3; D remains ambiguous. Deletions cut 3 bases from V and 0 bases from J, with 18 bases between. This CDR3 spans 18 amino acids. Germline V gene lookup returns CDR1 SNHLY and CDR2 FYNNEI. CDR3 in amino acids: CASSEFSTATFSGNTIYF. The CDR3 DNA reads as TGTGCCAGCAGTGAGTTTTCGACGGCAACCTTCTCTGGAAACACCATATATTTT. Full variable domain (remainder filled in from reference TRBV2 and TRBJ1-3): EPEVTQTPSHQVTQMGQEVILRCVPISNHLYFYWYRQILGQKVEFLVSFYNNEISEKSEIFDDQFSVERPDGSNFTLKIRSTKLEDSAMYFCASSEFSTATFSGNTIYFGEGSWLTVV.

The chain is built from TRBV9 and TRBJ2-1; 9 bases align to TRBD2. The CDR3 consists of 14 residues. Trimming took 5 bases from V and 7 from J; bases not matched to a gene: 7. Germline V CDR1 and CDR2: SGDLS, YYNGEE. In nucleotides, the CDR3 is TGTGCCAGCAGTGGCGGGAGGGCCGAGAATGAGCAGTTCTTC. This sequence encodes CASSGGRAENEQFF. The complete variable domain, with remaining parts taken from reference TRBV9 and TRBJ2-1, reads DSGVTQTPKHLITATGQRVTLRCSPRSGDLSVYWYQQSLDQGLQFLIQYYNGEERAKGNILERFSAQQFPDLHSELNLSSLELGDSALYFCASSGGRAENEQFFGPGTRLTVL.

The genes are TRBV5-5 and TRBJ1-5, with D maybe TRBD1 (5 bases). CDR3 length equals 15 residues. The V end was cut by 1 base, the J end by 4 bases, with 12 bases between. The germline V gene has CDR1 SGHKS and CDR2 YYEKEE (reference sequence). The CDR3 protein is CASSLKGPINQPQHF. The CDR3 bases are TGTGCCAGCAGCTTGAAGGGGCCGATAAATCAGCCCCAGCATTTT.

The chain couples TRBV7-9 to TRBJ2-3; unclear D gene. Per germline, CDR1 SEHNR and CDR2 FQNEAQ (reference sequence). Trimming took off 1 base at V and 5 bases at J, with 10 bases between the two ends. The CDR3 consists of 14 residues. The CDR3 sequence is CASSLGGSIDTQYF. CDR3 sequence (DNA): TGTGCCAGCAGCTTAGGTGGGTCGATAGATACGCAGTATTTT.

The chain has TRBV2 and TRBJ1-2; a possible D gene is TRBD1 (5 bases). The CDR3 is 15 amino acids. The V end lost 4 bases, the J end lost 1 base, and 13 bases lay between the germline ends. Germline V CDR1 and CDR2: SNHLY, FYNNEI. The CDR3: CASSVRGQINYGYTF. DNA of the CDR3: TGTGCCAGCAGTGTGAGAGGACAAATTAACTATGGCTACACCTTC.

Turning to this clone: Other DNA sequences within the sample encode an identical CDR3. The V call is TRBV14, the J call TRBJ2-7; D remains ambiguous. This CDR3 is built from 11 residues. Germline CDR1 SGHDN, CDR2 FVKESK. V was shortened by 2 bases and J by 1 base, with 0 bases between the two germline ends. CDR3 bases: TGTGCCAGCAGCCAATCCTACGAGCAGTACTTC. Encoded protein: CASSQSYEQYF.

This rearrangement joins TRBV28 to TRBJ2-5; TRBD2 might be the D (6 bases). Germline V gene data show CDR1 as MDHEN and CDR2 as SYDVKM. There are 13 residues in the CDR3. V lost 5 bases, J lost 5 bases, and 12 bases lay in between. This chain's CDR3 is CASSGSRGETQYF. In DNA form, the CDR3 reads TGTGCCAGCAGTGGGAGTCGGGGGGAGACCCAGTACTTC.

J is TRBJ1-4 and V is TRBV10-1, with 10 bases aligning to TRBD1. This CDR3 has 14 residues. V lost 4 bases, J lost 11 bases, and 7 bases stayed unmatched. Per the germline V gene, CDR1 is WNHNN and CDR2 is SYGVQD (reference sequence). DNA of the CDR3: TGCGCCAGCAGTGCCCAAGGGACAGGGGAGAAACTGTTTTTT. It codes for CASSAQGTGEKLFF.

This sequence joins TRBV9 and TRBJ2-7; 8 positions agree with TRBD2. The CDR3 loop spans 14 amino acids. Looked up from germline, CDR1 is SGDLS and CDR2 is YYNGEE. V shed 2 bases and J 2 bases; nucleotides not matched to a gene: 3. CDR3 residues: CASSVTSGPYEQYF. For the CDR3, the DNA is TGTGCCAGCAGCGTCACTAGCGGACCCTACGAGCAGTACTTC.

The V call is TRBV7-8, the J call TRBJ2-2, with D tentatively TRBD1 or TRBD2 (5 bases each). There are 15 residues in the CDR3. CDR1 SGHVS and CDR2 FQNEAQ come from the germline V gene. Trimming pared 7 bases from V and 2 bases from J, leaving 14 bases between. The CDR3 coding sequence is TGTGCCAGCACCCCGTTGGGGGAAAACACCGGGGAGCTGTTTTTT. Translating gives CASTPLGENTGELFF.

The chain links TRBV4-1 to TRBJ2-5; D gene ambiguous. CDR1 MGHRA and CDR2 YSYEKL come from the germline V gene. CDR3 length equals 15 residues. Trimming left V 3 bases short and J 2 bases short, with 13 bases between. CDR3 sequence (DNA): TGCGCCAGCAGCCAGGCCTTTCAGATTCAAGAGACCCAGTACTTC. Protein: CASSQAFQIQETQYF.

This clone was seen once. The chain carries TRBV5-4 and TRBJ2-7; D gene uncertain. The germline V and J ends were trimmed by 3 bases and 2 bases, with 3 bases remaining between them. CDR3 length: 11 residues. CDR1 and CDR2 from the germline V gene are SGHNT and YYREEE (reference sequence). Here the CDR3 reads CASSSAYEQYF. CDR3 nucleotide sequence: TGTGCCAGCAGCTCAGCCTACGAGCAGTACTTC.

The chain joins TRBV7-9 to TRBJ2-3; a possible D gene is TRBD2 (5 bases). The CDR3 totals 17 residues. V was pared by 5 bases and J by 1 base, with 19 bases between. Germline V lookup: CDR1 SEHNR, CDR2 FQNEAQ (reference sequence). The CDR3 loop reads CASSPLRRDRGTDTQYF. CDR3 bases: TGTGCCAGCAGCCCGCTCCGTCGGGATAGGGGCACAGATACGCAGTATTTT.

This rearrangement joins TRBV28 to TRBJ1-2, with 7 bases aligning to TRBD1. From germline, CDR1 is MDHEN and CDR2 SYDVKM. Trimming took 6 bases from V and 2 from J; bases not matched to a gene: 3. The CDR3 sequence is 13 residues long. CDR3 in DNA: TGTGCCAGCAGAACAGGGGAAAACTATGGCTACACCTTC. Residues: CASRTGENYGYTF.

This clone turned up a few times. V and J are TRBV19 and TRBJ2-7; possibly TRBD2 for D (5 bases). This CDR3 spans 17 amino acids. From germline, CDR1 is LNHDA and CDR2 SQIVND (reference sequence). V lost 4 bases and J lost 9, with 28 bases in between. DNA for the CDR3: TGTGCCAGTAGTACGTACCACAAGGACTTTACTACGACGGGGCAGTACTTC. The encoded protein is CASSTYHKDFTTTGQYF.

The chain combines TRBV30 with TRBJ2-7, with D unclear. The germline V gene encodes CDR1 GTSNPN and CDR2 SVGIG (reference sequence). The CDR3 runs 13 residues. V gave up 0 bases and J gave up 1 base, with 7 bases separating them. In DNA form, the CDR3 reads TGTGCCTGGAGTGTCGGCACTTCCTACGAGCAGTACTTC. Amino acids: CAWSVGTSYEQYF.

CDR3 nucleotide sequence: TGTGCCAGTAGTATTCTACAGCTGAACACTGAAGCTTTCTTT. Translation gives CASSILQLNTEAFF. The genes are TRBV19 and TRBJ1-1, with D unresolved. Trimming pared 3 bases from V and 0 bases from J, leaving 8 bases between. Per germline, CDR1 LNHDA and CDR2 SQIVND (reference sequence). This CDR3 comprises 14 residues.

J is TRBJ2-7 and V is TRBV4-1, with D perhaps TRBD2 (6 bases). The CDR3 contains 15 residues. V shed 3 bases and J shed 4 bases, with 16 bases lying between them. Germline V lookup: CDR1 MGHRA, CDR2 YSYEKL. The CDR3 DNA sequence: TGCGCCAGCAGCCATCGTTGGGAAGGGAGGTACGAGCAGTACTTC. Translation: CASSHRWEGRYEQYF.